This TCR beta chain was profiled in a study of blood T cell repertoires in COVID-19 (dated by TCRdb to 2018 to 2021). At the level of the whole study: Samples covering the acute and convalescent phases of COVID-19 were provided by collaborators in the United States, Italy and Spain. The prospective study material was composed of cDNA or gDNA derived from T cells, B-cell-depleted T cells, or PBMCs. The dataset comprised deeply sampled blood TCRbeta repertoires from subjects exposed to, actively infected with, or recovered from COVID-19. A freely available public database, intended as a resource for researchers studying the immune response to SARS-CoV-2, is where the repertoires were released. The samples were drawn from two sources: the first 160 participants of the ongoing ImmuneRACE study, and 1,200 or so subjects contributed by 6 global collaborators. A de-identified subject ID, COVID-19 status, age in years and sex were almost always included in the sample metadata. Where HLA class I and class II types were available, the types were taken from metadata supplied by the sample provider, not from assay-based typing. Study-level results and caveats: Clinical and demographic metadata were provided uncurated, with the amount varying by source and participant.

This clone was picked up one time. No cognate antigen has been identified for it. Nothing much larger sits one base from this clone, and base qualities are not available. Samples from volunteer blood donors who had recovered from COVID-19 were contributed by a second Seattle source. The collaborating institutions used their own protocols to collect whole blood in K2EDTA tubes. For TCRbeta analysis, collaborators shipped samples in one of three forms: frozen whole blood, isolated PBMCs, or DNA extracted from either of those sample types. The CDR3 covers 13 residues, taking in both the cysteine and the phenylalanine. Left in the record is the CDR3 DNA by itself, 39 bases read in frame from the first base. Compared with germline, V lacks 7 bases and J lacks 8 bases; bases without a gene match: 10. According to the germline V gene, CDR1 reads SQVTM and CDR2 reads ANQGSEA. TCRbeta CDR3 regions were amplified from genomic DNA by means of the immunoSEQ Assay, a bias-controlled multiplex PCR. The original methods were these. Within the assay, amplification of reference gene primers was used to estimate how many nucleated cells each sample contained. To quantify the absolute abundance of each unique TCRbeta CDR3 rearrangement, sequence reads were collapsed and filtered. Productive Simpson clonality was computed per sample as the square root of Simpson's diversity index over productive rearrangements. The table comes from immuneACCESS by way of TCRdb, which keeps in-frame sequences with V and J called. Part of the clones is missing from these tables; in studies checked, under half for an unresolved V gene and the rest for unknown reasons. That table furnishes V, J and clone size, whereas the DNA furnished D and trimming. The sample profile shows about 230,000 clones; 65% to 90% of them were found once. The ten top clones hold 2% to 2.5% of the sample.

The sequencing input was peripheral blood. The rearranged chain carries TRBV29-1 and TRBJ1-2, with TRBD1 identical over 10 junction bases. This clonotype was sampled from a man aged 35 to 55 who had recovered from COVID-19. In nucleotides, the sequence is TGCAGCGCAGACCGACAGGGGGCAGGGGGCTACACCTTC. Translation gives CSADRQGAGGYTF.